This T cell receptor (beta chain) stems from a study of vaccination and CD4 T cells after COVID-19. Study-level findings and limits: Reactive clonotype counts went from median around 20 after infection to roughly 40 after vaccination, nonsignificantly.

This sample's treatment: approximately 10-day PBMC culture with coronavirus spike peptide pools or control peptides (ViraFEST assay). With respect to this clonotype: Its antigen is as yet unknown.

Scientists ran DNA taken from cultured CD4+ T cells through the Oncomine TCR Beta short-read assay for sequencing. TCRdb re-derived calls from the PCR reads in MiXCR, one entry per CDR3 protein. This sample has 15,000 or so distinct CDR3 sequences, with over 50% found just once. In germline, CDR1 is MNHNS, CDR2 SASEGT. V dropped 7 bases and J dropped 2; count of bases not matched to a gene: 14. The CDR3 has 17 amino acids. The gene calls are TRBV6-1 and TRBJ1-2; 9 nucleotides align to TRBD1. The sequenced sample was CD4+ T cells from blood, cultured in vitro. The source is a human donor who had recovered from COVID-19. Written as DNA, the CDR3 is TGTGCCAGCAACCCAGGGTGGACAGGGGCTCCGAACTATGGCTACACCTTC. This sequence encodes CASNPGWTGAPNYGYTF.